This TCR beta chain was captured by sequencing in a study of blood T cell repertoires in COVID-19. Study details: The cDNA or gDNA used as material had been derived from T cells, B-cell-depleted T cells, or PBMCs.

Using immunoSEQ multiplex PCR, the repertoire was profiled, and TCRdb retains in-frame clones only, with some absent. Of roughly 60,000 clones listed, about 85% are singletons. The specimen was peripheral blood. The receptor was isolated from a human donor with acute or convalescent COVID-19. The donor label of this sample is uncertain.

The CDR3 reads CASSVLGAPSYNEQFF. The CDR3 bases are TGTGCCAGCAGCGTATTGGGGGCCCCCTCATACAATGAGCAGTTCTTC. J is TRBJ2-1 and V is TRBV9, with D possibly TRBD1 on 6 matching bases. The germline V and J ends were trimmed by 1 base and 4 bases, with 15 bases remaining between them. The CDR3 is made up of 16 amino acids. Germline lookup yields CDR1 SGDLS and CDR2 YYNGEE.